The T cell receptor (beta chain) described here comes from a study of cytomegalovirus exposure and HLA in healthy donors. Assay used: immunoSEQ multiplex PCR; TCRdb lists only in-frame clones, some missing. The repertoire holds tens of thousands of clones, with 89% as singletons. The ends lost 8 bases at V and 8 bases at J; junction bases unmatched: 14. The CDR3 runs 15 residues. The germline V gene has CDR1 SGHDN and CDR2 FVKESK. The donors were part of the validation cohort of 100 to 150 subjects. That cohort was separate from the first cohort, which comprised some 670 subjects. The sample consisted of PBMCs. The receptor was derived from a woman aged 18-29 years in good health and CMV-seronegative. The rearrangement links TRBV14 to TRBJ2-3; TRBD2 matches at 9 bases. The CDR3: CASPRTAGGAGTQYF. The CDR3 coding sequence is TGTGCCAGCCCCAGGACGGCGGGGGGGGCGGGTACGCAGTATTTT.